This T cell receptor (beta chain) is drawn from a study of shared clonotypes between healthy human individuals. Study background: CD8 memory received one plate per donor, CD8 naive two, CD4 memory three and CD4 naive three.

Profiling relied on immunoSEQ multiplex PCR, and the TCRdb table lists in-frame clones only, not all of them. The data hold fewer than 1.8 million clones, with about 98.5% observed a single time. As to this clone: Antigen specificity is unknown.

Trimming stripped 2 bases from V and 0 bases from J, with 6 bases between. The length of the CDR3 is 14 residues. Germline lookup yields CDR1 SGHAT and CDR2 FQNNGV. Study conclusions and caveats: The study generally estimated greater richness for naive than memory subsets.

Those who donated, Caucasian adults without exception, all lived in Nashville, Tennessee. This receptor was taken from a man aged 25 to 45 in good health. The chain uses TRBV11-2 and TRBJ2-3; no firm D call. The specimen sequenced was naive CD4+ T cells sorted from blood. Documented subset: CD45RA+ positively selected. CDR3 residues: CASSLPVSTDTQYF. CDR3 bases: TGTGCCAGCAGCTTACCTGTCAGCACAGATACGCAGTATTTT.